The present T cell receptor beta chain was sequenced within a study of blood T cells in healthy people across ages. At the level of the study: Per every two T cells, about one barcoded beta molecule was captured by template switching.

Sample-barcoded 5' priming and a J-beta primer mix drove a second PCR of roughly 6 to 12 cycles. TCRdb reprocessed the 5' RACE reads via MiXCR and lists one record per CDR3 protein. The sample shows around 1.1 million distinct CDR3 sequences, more than 30% of them seen only once. The germline V gene has CDR1 SGDLS and CDR2 YYNGEE. V was cut by 0 bases and J by 0 bases, with 10 bases left in between. The CDR3 has 15 amino acids. Input material: blood. This TCR was recovered from a man in his late teens or twenties in good health. The rearrangement uses TRBV9 and TRBJ2-7; TRBD2 is a possible D gene (6 bases). This CDR3 is CASSVAVGGSYEQYF. CDR3 nucleotide sequence: TGTGCCAGCAGCGTAGCTGTGGGGGGCTCCTACGAGCAGTACTTC.